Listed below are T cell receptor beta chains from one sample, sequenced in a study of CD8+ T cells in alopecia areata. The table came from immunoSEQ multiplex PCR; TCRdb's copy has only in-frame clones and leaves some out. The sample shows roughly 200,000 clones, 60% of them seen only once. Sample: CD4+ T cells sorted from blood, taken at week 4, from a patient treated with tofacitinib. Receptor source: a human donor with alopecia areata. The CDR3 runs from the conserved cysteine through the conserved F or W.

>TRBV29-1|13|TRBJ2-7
CSASDRERNEQYF
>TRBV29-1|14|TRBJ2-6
CSVAGTREANVLTF
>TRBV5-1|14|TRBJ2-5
CASSSGTAQETQYF
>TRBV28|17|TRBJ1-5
CASSTFGPRGSNQPQHF
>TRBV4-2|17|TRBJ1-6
CASSLIEGAGLNSPLHF
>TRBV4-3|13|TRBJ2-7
CASSQDKGREQYF
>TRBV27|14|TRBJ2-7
CASSRPGQGPEQYF
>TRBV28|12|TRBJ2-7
CASSLRALEQYF
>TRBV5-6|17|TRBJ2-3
CASSFREGLAVSDTQYF
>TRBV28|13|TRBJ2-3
CASSGGDTDTQYF
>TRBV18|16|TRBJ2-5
CASSLNNRQGGETQYF
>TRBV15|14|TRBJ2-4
CATSGWARGDIQYF
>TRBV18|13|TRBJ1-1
CASSPGDGTEAFF
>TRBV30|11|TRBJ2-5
CAWDSGGTQYF
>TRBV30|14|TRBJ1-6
CAWSATLNNSPLHF
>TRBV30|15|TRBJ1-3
CAWSAGEASGNTIYF
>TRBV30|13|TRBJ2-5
CAWGGGERGTQYF
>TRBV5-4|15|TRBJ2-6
CASSHPSTGANVLTF
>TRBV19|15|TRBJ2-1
CASKARGTSYNEQFF
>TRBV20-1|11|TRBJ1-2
CSAATVFGYTF
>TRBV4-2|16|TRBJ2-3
CASSYTGRQKADTQYF
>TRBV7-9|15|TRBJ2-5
CASSRRQAYQETQYF
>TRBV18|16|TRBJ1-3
CASSRSTGTNLNTIYF
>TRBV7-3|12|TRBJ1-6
CASSLADSPLHF
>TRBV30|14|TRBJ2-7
CACSSDRDTYEQYF
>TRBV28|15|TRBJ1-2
CASSGRAGELYGYTF
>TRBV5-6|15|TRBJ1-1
CASSSWVGGNTEAFF
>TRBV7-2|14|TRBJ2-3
CASSRGGAADTQYF
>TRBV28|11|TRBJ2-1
CASSSYNEQFF
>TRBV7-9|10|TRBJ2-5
CASQQETQYF
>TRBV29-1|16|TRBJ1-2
CSVAPGPRPTNYGYTF
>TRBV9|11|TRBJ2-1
CASSENNEQFF
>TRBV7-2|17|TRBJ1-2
CASSLDETAATSYGYTF
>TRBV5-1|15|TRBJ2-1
CASSLGDRAYNEQFF
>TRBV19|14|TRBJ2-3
CASSDAGRGDTQYF
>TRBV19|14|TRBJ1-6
CASSKTLDNSPLHF
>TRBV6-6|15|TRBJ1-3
CASSYLPGIGNTIYF
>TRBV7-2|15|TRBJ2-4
CASSRRSGQGNIQYF
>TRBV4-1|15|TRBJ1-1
CASSQGSGMNTEAFF
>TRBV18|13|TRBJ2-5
CASSWTRQETQYF
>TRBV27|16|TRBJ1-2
CASSISDGNRGYGYTF
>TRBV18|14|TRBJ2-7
CASSPGTGGYEQYF
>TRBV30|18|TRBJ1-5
CAWSAHRRPLSPTQPQHF
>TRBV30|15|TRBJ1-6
CACGQGATYNSPLHF
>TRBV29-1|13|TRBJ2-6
CGGQDAGANVLTF
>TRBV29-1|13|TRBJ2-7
CSGSEGFTYEQYF
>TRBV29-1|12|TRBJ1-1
CSFTVANTEAFF
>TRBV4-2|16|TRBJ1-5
CASSQSDDPSNQPQHF
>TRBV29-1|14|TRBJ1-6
CSARSGGSNSPLHF
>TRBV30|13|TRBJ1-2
CAWSWGSRGGYTF
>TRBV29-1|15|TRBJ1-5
CSPVLLRGLNQPQHF
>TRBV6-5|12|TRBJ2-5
CASSPGGETQYF
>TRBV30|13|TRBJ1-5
CAWATEGRQPQHF
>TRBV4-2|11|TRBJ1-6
CASFDRGVLHF
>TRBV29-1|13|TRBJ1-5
CSVGQGATQPQHF